These 19 T cell receptor beta chains were sequenced from one sample in a study of blood T cell repertoires in COVID-19. Sequencing was performed with immunoSEQ multiplex PCR; in TCRdb, only in-frame clones are kept and a portion is missing. The sample has 75,000 to 100,000 clones; less than 90% are singletons. Sequencing was performed on peripheral blood. Receptors were obtained from an elderly man with acute or convalescent COVID-19.

This clone is a singleton in its sample. The chain is built from TRBV5-6 and TRBJ1-1; a weak D match, TRBD1 (5 bases). The ends were cut back, 4 bases at V and 3 bases at J, with 13 bases in the middle. From germline, CDR1 is SGHDT and CDR2 YYEEEE. This CDR3 comprises 14 residues. The CDR3 is CASSLVRGDTEAFF. CDR3 nucleotides: TGTGCCAGCAGCCTAGTGCGGGGGGACACTGAAGCTTTCTTT. Full variable domain (remainder filled in from reference TRBV5-6 and TRBJ1-1): DAGVTQSPTHLIKTRGQQVTLRCSPKSGHDTVSWYQQALGQGPQFIFQYYEEEERQRGNFPDRFSGHQFPNYSSELNVNALLLGDSALYLCASSLVRGDTEAFFGQGTRLTVV.

The rearrangement links TRBV7-2 to TRBJ2-2, with TRBD2 as a possible D gene (6 bases). The CDR3 has 19 amino acids. V lost 5 bases, J lost 0 bases, and 22 bases lay in between. CDR1 and CDR2 from the germline V gene are SGHTA and FQGNSA. The CDR3 reads CASSPGVADPPPNTGELFF. CDR3 DNA: TGTGCCAGCAGCCCCGGGGTAGCGGACCCCCCCCCGAACACCGGGGAGCTGTTTTTT.

The CDR3 bases are TGTGCCAGTAGTCAAGGACAGGTGAGCTCCTACGAGCAGTACTTC. Amino acids: CASSQGQVSSYEQYF. The V gene is TRBV19, the J gene TRBJ2-7; 7 nucleotides line up with TRBD1. After removal of 5 bases from V and 0 bases from J, the junction contained 7 bases not matched to a gene. Germline V lookup: CDR1 LNHDA, CDR2 SQIVND (reference sequence). This CDR3 comprises 15 residues. Based on the CDR3 plus reference TRBV19 and TRBJ2-7, the full variable domain is DGGITQSPKYLFRKEGQNVTLSCEQNLNHDAMYWYRQDPGQGLRLIYYSQIVNDFQKGDIAEGYSVSREKKESFPLTVTSAQKNPTAFYLCASSQGQVSSYEQYFGPGTRLTVT.

The chain links TRBV19 to TRBJ1-4; TRBD1 is a possible D gene (6 bases). V dropped 0 bases and J dropped 3 bases, with 8 bases sitting between them. Per the germline V gene, CDR1 is LNHDA and CDR2 is SQIVND (reference sequence). The CDR3 runs 15 residues. The CDR3 loop is CASSIEGASNEKLFF. CDR3 bases: TGTGCCAGTAGTATAGAGGGGGCGTCTAATGAAAAACTGTTTTTT.

The chain combines TRBV29-1 with TRBJ2-1, with 13 nucleotides matching TRBD2. Germline values: CDR1 SQVTM, CDR2 ANQGSEA. This CDR3 comprises 15 residues. Unmatched junction bases numbered 7, after V lost 6 bases and J lost 5 bases. CDR3 loop: CSVSTGTSGDNEQFF. CDR3 sequence (DNA): TGCAGCGTCTCGACCGGGACTAGCGGGGACAATGAGCAGTTCTTC.

The rearrangement uses TRBV6-5 and TRBJ1-1, with a possible D match to TRBD1 (5 bases). There are 14 residues in the CDR3. V was shortened by 4 bases and J by 4 bases, with 13 bases between the two germline ends. Germline V CDR1 and CDR2: MNHEY, SVGAGI. In DNA, the CDR3 is TGTGCCAGCAGTTCCGACAGTTGGGGCACTGAAGCTTTCTTT. Encoded protein: CASSSDSWGTEAFF.

This clone was found a few times. The V and J genes are TRBV18 and TRBJ2-3; D might be TRBD2 (6 bases). Trimming took off 4 bases at V and 4 bases at J, with 18 bases between the two ends. This CDR3 is built from 16 residues. Germline V gene lookup returns CDR1 KGHSH and CDR2 LQKENI. DNA for the CDR3: TGTGCCAGCTCACTGGACCCCGGGCGGGGCGCAGATACGCAGTATTTT. It encodes CASSLDPGRGADTQYF.

This chain uses TRBV7-6 with TRBJ2-3, with TRBD2 matching 8 bases. The CDR3 loop spans 16 amino acids. The germline gives CDR1 SGHVS, CDR2 FNYEAQ. Trimming took 2 bases from V and 4 from J; bases not matched to a gene: 8. CDR3 sequence (DNA): TGTGCCAGCAGCTTAAAAACGGGAGGGCTGCCAGATACGCAGTATTTT. Residues: CASSLKTGGLPDTQYF.

The V and J genes are TRBV3-1 (or the pseudogene TRBV3-2) and TRBJ2-6, with D possibly being TRBD1 (5 bases). Germline-derived CDR1 and CDR2 are LGHDT and YNNKEL (reference sequence). V was pared by 0 bases and J by 1 base, with 16 bases between. The CDR3 loop spans 19 amino acids. The CDR3 region has the DNA TGTGCCAGCAGCCAAGACCCTCTAGGGGAAGGGTCTGGGGCCAACGTCCTGACTTTC. Translated: CASSQDPLGEGSGANVLTF.

The chain employs TRBV11-2 and TRBJ2-1; 7 bases line up with TRBD2. CDR3 length: 15 residues. Trimming took 7 bases from V and 3 from J; bases not matched to a gene: 9. Germline CDR1 and CDR2: SGHAT and FQNNGV. The CDR3 DNA follows: TGTGCCAGCACCCCCAGCGGGACTTACTACAATGAGCAGTTCTTC. Amino acids: CASTPSGTYYNEQFF. Together with reference TRBV11-2 and TRBJ2-1, the CDR3 gives the full variable domain: EAGVAQSPRYKIIEKRQSVAFWCNPISGHATLYWYQQILGQGPKLLIQFQNNGVVDDSQLPKDRFSAERLKGVDSTLKIQPAKLEDSAVYLCASTPSGTYYNEQFFGPGTRLTVL.

This chain connects TRBV7-9 to TRBJ2-7; D not certain. Germline CDR1 reads SEHNR; CDR2 reads FQNEAQ (reference sequence). Deletions cut 5 bases from V and 3 bases from J, with 8 bases between. CDR3 length: 12 residues. The CDR3 DNA reads TGTGCCAGCAGCACCCGACTCTACGAGCAGTACTTC. Amino acid sequence: CASSTRLYEQYF. Complete variable domain (other parts from reference TRBV7-9 and TRBJ2-7): DTGVSQNPRHKITKRGQNVTFRCDPISEHNRLYWYRQTLGQGPEFLTYFQNEAQLEKSRLLSDRFSAERPKGSFSTLEIQRTEQGDSAMYLCASSTRLYEQYFGPGTRLTVT.

V gene TRBV6-5 combines with J gene TRBJ1-2; D gene unclear. The V end lost 8 bases, the J end lost 2 bases, and 6 bases lay between the germline ends. CDR1 is MNHEY, CDR2 SVGAGI, per germline. The CDR3 spans 11 residues. Written as DNA, the CDR3 is TGTGCCAGCGGAGCAAACTATGGCTACACCTTC. It yields the protein CASGANYGYTF.

The rearrangement joins TRBV6-2 or TRBV6-3 to TRBJ1-5, with D unclear. V was pared by 0 bases and J by 5 bases, with 5 bases between. Per germline, CDR1 MNHEY and CDR2 SVGEGT. The CDR3 has 13 residues. CDR3 DNA sequence: TGTGCCAGCAGTTACTCATCGGATCAGCCCCAGCATTTT. Its translation is CASSYSSDQPQHF.

This chain links TRBV6-2 or TRBV6-3 with TRBJ2-1; D unresolved. This CDR3 is 13 amino acids long. Germline assignment: CDR1 MNHEY and CDR2 SVGEGT. V lost 4 bases and J 1 base, leaving 5 bases between the germline ends. The CDR3 bases are TGTGCCAGCAGTTGGGCTTCCTACAATGAGCAGTTCTTC. It is translated as CASSWASYNEQFF.

The chain combines TRBV5-1 with TRBJ2-5; 8 nucleotides agree with TRBD2. The CDR3 length is 16 residues. The ends lost 6 bases at V and 0 bases at J; junction bases unmatched: 10. From germline, CDR1 is SGHRS and CDR2 YFSETQ. CDR3 sequence reads: CASTRAGSGDQETQYF. The CDR3 DNA follows: TGCGCCAGCACGAGGGCAGGTAGCGGGGACCAAGAGACCCAGTACTTC.

The gene calls are TRBV4-1 and TRBJ2-7; TRBD2 matches at 12 bases. This CDR3 has 16 amino acids. Trimming removed 4 bases from V and 7 bases from J; junction bases left unmatched: 11. The germline CDR1 and CDR2 sequences are MGHRA and YSYEKL. The CDR3 sequence is CASSLLTSGSQREQYF. The CDR3 DNA reads as TGCGCCAGCAGCCTGCTGACTAGCGGGAGCCAACGAGAGCAGTACTTC.

The chain couples TRBV27 to TRBJ1-6; possibly TRBD1 for D (5 bases). Germline-derived CDR1 and CDR2 are MNHEY and SMNVEV (reference sequence). The V end was cut by 6 bases, the J end by 7 bases, with 10 bases between. This CDR3 region has 13 residues. CDR3 in amino acids: CASRSGWNSPLHF. DNA for the CDR3: TGTGCCAGCAGGTCAGGGTGGAATTCACCCCTCCACTTT.

This chain uses TRBV29-1 with TRBJ2-7; TRBD2 aligns across 10 bases. V shed 6 bases, J shed 4 bases, and the junction held 6 bases outside the gene matches. The CDR3 is 13 residues long. Germline CDR1 is SQVTM and CDR2 is ANQGSEA. CDR3: CSVKTTSGYEQYF. Written as DNA, the CDR3 is TGCAGCGTCAAGACGACTAGCGGGTACGAGCAGTACTTC.

The V call is TRBV18, the J call TRBJ2-7; 10 nucleotides align to TRBD2. The germline CDR1 and CDR2 sequences are KGHSH and LQKENI. The CDR3 sequence is 18 residues long. Trimming at V came to 0 bases and at J to 2 bases, leaving 10 bases not matched to a gene. The CDR3 region has the DNA TGTGCCAGCTCACCACCGTCACGGACTAGCGGAAAAACCTACGAGCAGTACTTC. Amino acids: CASSPPSRTSGKTYEQYF.